This T cell receptor (beta chain) was recovered during a study of hypomethylating agent response in myelodysplastic syndrome. The assay was immunoSEQ multiplex PCR, and TCRdb's table has in-frame clones only and misses some. The table shows approximately 6,600 clones, with 70% to 90% occurring only once. The receptor was isolated from a human donor with myelodysplastic syndrome. The material was bone marrow, obtained before or after starting hypomethylating agent treatment for myelodysplastic syndrome (not recorded which).

CDR3 region: CASSSTKVGRRYEQYF. DNA of the CDR3: TGTGCCAGCAGTTCCACCAAGGTGGGGAGGAGGTACGAGCAGTACTTC. This rearrangement joins TRBV27 to TRBJ2-7; tentatively, D is TRBD2 (6 bases). Germline loops: CDR1 MNHEY, CDR2 SMNVEV (reference sequence). The V and J ends lost 4 bases and 4 bases respectively, with 20 bases between them. The CDR3 has 16 residues.